This T cell receptor beta chain was identified in a study of T cells in localized non-small cell lung cancer. General observations from the study: Longer overall survival accompanied higher blood T cell density. Appearances in adjacent lung were noted for a median roughly 58 of the top 100 tumor clones. Without multi-region sequencing, intratumor heterogeneity could not be excluded. Adjacent uninvolved lung tissue had the highest T cell clonality, exceeding tumor.

Germline V lookup: CDR1 KGHSH, CDR2 LQKENI. Between the trimmed V and J ends, which lost 3 bases and 7 bases, there was a span of 9 bases. The CDR3 spans 12 residues. The table came from immunoSEQ multiplex PCR; TCRdb's copy has only in-frame clones and leaves some out. The repertoire holds about 6,800 clones, with about half as singletons. In the case of this clone: Its matching antigen is unknown.

This specimen consisted of lymph node tissue, obtained before any cancer treatment. This clonotype originated in a man aged 35 to 69 with stage I lung adenocarcinoma. The rearrangement links TRBV18 to TRBJ1-1, with a tentative D call TRBD1 (5 bases). The CDR3 nucleotides are TGTGCCAGCTCACCTCAGGGCAGTGAAGCTTTCTTT. It encodes CASSPQGSEAFF.